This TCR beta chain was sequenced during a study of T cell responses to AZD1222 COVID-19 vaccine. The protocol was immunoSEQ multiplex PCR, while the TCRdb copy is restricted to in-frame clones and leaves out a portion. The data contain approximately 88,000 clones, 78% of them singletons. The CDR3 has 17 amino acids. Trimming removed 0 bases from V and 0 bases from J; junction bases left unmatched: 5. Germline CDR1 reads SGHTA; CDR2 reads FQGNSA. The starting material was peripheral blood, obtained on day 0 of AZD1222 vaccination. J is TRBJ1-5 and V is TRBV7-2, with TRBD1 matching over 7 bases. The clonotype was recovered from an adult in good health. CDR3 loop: CASSLALTGNSNQPQHF. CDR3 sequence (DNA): TGTGCCAGCAGCTTAGCCCTGACAGGGAATAGCAATCAGCCCCAGCATTTT.